This T cell receptor (beta chain) was captured by sequencing in a study of ipilimumab plus nivolumab after autologous stem cell transplantation. The CDR3 is 16 amino acids. Trimming shortened V by 1 base and J by 1 base, and 11 bases separated the two germline ends. Germline V gene sequence: CDR1 SGHTA, CDR2 FQGNSA. Checkpoint therapy with ipilimumab 1 mg/kg began 14 to 28 days after transplant. In the case of this clone: This sample also contains other DNA sequences that code for the same CDR3.

Sequenced by immunoSEQ multiplex PCR; TCRdb stores in-frame clones only, minus some. The sample carries around 15,000 clones, more than 80% recorded once. The chain carries TRBV7-2 and TRBJ1-5, with D hard to call. This specimen was PBMCs, taken in a trial of ipilimumab plus nivolumab as post-transplant consolidation. This clonotype originated in a male donor with diffuse large B-cell lymphoma. The CDR3 here is CASSLVRAGSNQPQHF. The CDR3 coding sequence is TGTGCCAGCAGCTTAGTAAGGGCTGGGAGCAATCAGCCCCAGCATTTT.